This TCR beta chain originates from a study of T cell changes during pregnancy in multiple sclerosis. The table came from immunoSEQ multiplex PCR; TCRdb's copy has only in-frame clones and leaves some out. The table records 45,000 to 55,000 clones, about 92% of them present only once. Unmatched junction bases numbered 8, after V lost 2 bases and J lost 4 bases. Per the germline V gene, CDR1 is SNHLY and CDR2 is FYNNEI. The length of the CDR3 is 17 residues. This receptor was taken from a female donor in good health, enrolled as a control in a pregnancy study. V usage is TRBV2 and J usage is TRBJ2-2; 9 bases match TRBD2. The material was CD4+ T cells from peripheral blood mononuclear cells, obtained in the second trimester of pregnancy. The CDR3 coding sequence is TGTGCCAGCAGTGAAACGTCTCTAGCGGGATTCACCGGGGAGCTGTTTTTT. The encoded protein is CASSETSLAGFTGELFF.